A selection of T cell receptor beta chains follows, all from one sample in a study of blood T cell repertoires in COVID-19. The assay was immunoSEQ multiplex PCR, and TCRdb's table has in-frame clones only and misses some. The repertoire includes under 80,000 clones, around 83% of them detected once, and roughly 5.7% sits in the top ten. What was sequenced was peripheral blood. The source of these receptors is a woman aged 55-75 years with acute or convalescent COVID-19. CDR3s include the opening cysteine and the closing phenylalanine or tryptophan. A D gene is named only where the DNA matches it firmly.

d_gene: .
v_gene: TRBV7-6
j_gene: TRBJ2-1
CDR3nt: TGTGCCAGCAGCTTAGCGGGCCGGCAGTTCTTC
CDR3aa: CASSLAGRQFF

d_gene: .
v_gene: TRBV12-3/TRBV12-4
j_gene: TRBJ1-2
CDR3nt: TGTGCCAGCAAACTCGGAGGGGCCTATGGCTACACCTTC
CDR3aa: CASKLGGAYGYTF

d_gene: TRBD1
v_gene: TRBV7-3
j_gene: TRBJ1-2
CDR3nt: TGTGCCAGCAGCTTGGGCGCCGGGACAGGGGGTAACTATGGCTACACCTTC
CDR3aa: CASSLGAGTGGNYGYTF

d_gene: .
v_gene: TRBV19
j_gene: TRBJ1-5
CDR3nt: TGTGCCAGTAGTATCTCGGGGCAGCCCCAGCATTTT
CDR3aa: CASSISGQPQHF

d_gene: TRBD1
v_gene: TRBV10-3
j_gene: TRBJ1-3
CDR3nt: TGTGCCATCAGTGAGTCGGGACAGCTCTCTGGAAACACCATATATTTT
CDR3aa: CAISESGQLSGNTIYF

d_gene: .
v_gene: TRBV5-4
j_gene: TRBJ2-1
CDR3nt: TGTGCCAGCAGCTTGGCCGCAGGGGACAATGAGCAGTTCTTC
CDR3aa: CASSLAAGDNEQFF

d_gene: TRBD1
v_gene: TRBV5-4
j_gene: TRBJ2-7
CDR3nt: TGTGCCAGCAGCTTCGGGGGCAGGGGGCGCGGCGAGCAGTACTTC
CDR3aa: CASSFGGRGRGEQYF

d_gene: .
v_gene: TRBV7-9
j_gene: TRBJ1-2
CDR3nt: TGTGCCAGCAGCCTCATGGGCTTATATGGCTACACCTTC
CDR3aa: CASSLMGLYGYTF

d_gene: TRBD1
v_gene: TRBV11-2
j_gene: TRBJ1-1
CDR3nt: TGTGCCAGCAACCTAGGGACAGGGGGGACCACTGAAGCTTTCTTT
CDR3aa: CASNLGTGGTTEAFF

d_gene: TRBD1
v_gene: TRBV5-6
j_gene: TRBJ1-5
CDR3nt: TGTGCCAGCAGCGGGGGGACAGGGGAAAAAAATCAGCCCCAGCATTTT
CDR3aa: CASSGGTGEKNQPQHF